Shown below are 27 T cell receptor beta chains from a single sample sequenced in a study of identifying expanded T cells in peripheral blood. Measured with immunoSEQ multiplex PCR; TCRdb has only the in-frame clones, and not every one. The sample gives about 98,000 clones, around 89% of which show up once; 13% to 15% is in the top ten. Sequenced material: blood. Receptor source: a person aged 18 to 75 in good health.

The chain joins TRBV7-9 to TRBJ2-3; no firm D call. The CDR3 totals 13 residues. V shed 1 base and J shed 7 bases, with 9 bases lying between them. CDR1 SEHNR and CDR2 FQNEAQ come from the germline V gene (reference sequence). Written as DNA, the CDR3 is TGTGCCAGCAGCTTAGTACCTACCCATACGCAGTATTTT. It yields the protein CASSLVPTHTQYF.

V is TRBV6-1 and J is TRBJ1-4, with TRBD1 as a possible D gene (5 bases). The germline V gene has CDR1 MNHNS and CDR2 SASEGT. V shed 1 base and J shed 11 bases, with 8 bases lying between them. The CDR3 loop spans 12 amino acids. The CDR3 here is CASSEVGRKLFF. The CDR3, as DNA: TGTGCCAGCAGTGAAGTGGGGCGTAAACTGTTTTTT.

The chain is built from TRBV12-5 and TRBJ1-2, with D possibly matching TRBD1 (5 bases). Trimming took 4 bases from V and 6 from J, leaving 18 bases between them. This CDR3 contains 15 residues. The germline V gene has CDR1 LGHNT and CDR2 FRNRAP. The CDR3 DNA follows: TGTGCTAGTGGTTCGACAGTGGGGTCAATCAATGGCTACACCTTC. It encodes CASGSTVGSINGYTF.

The chain joins TRBV28 to TRBJ2-3; no clear D gene. Germline assignment: CDR1 MDHEN and CDR2 SYDVKM. V shed 7 bases and J shed 5 bases, with 22 bases lying between them. The CDR3 is made up of 16 amino acids. CDR3 DNA: TGTGCCAGCACCCCCCAGATGCTCCTTCGAGTAGATACGCAGTATTTT. Its protein product is CASTPQMLLRVDTQYF.

The chain couples TRBV30 to TRBJ2-7; D might be TRBD1 or TRBD2, each matching 6 bases. Trimming pared 3 bases from V and 4 bases from J, leaving 13 bases between. The germline V gene encodes CDR1 GTSNPN and CDR2 SVGIG (reference sequence). The CDR3 extends over 13 amino acids. The CDR3 loop is CAWRSGGGYEQYF. The DNA for the CDR3 is TGTGCCTGGAGGTCTGGAGGGGGATACGAGCAGTACTTC.

This clone was seen a single time. This chain uses TRBV7-9 with TRBJ2-7; D assignment may be TRBD1 or TRBD2 (6 bases each). This CDR3 spans 13 amino acids. Germline CDR1 SEHNR, CDR2 FQNEAQ (reference sequence). V was pared by 2 bases and J by 7 bases, with 12 bases between. The CDR3 nucleotides read TGTGCCAGCAGCTTAAGGGGGGCTTTTGAGCAGTACTTC. Its translation: CASSLRGAFEQYF.

The chain employs TRBV6-6 and TRBJ2-7; D unclear. The V gene's germline CDR1 is MNHNY and CDR2 SVGAGI (reference sequence). The CDR3 has 12 residues. V dropped 7 bases and J dropped 4 bases, with 11 bases sitting between them. The DNA of the CDR3 is TGTGCCAGCACCCACGCCAGTTACGAGCAGTACTTC. It yields the protein CASTHASYEQYF.

The chain carries TRBV6-4 and TRBJ2-3; tentatively, D is TRBD1 (6 bases). CDR3 length: 13 residues. In germline, CDR1 is MRHNA, CDR2 SNTAGT. Trimming shortened V by 3 bases and J by 6 bases, and 10 bases separated the two germline ends. As DNA, the CDR3 is TGTGCCAGCAGTGAACAGGGAAGGGATACGCAGTATTTT. Residues: CASSEQGRDTQYF.

This clone turned up a few times. J is TRBJ1-5 and V is TRBV20-1; 8 bases match TRBD1. The CDR3 sequence is 11 residues long. Germline V lookup: CDR1 DFQATT, CDR2 SNEGSKA (reference sequence). Germline trimming cut 5 bases from V and 7 bases from J; bases unmatched to any gene: 1. The CDR3 loop reads CSAYRGQPQHF. Written as DNA, the CDR3 is TGCAGTGCTTACAGGGGGCAGCCCCAGCATTTT.

CDR3 region: CASTRTSIETQYF. For the CDR3, the DNA is TGTGCCAGCACAAGGACTAGCATTGAGACCCAGTACTTC. The rearrangement joins TRBV2 to TRBJ2-5, with 8 bases identical to TRBD2. The CDR3 is 13 amino acids. V lost 7 bases and J lost 5; bases outside the gene matches: 6. Germline CDR1 reads SNHLY; CDR2 reads FYNNEI.

The chain has TRBV7-3 and TRBJ1-1; TRBD1 is a possible D gene (6 bases). This CDR3 comprises 14 residues. Per the germline V gene, CDR1 is SGHTA and CDR2 is FQGTGA. V lost 5 bases, J lost 1 base, and 11 bases lay in between. CDR3 loop: CASSPGHSNTEAFF. In nucleotides, the CDR3 is TGTGCCAGCAGCCCGGGACACTCGAACACTGAAGCTTTCTTT.

This sequence joins TRBV7-9 and TRBJ1-1, with D uncertain. CDR1 and CDR2 from the germline V gene are SEHNR and FQNEAQ (reference sequence). There are 13 residues in the CDR3. Trimming pared 6 bases from V and 0 bases from J, leaving 8 bases between. The CDR3 region is CASRSGVNTEAFF. The CDR3 DNA follows: TGTGCCAGCAGATCCGGGGTGAACACTGAAGCTTTCTTT. The variable domain in full, completed from reference TRBV7-9 and TRBJ1-1, reads DTGVSQNPRHKITKRGQNVTFRCDPISEHNRLYWYRQTLGQGPEFLTYFQNEAQLEKSRLLSDRFSAERPKGSFSTLEIQRTEQGDSAMYLCASRSGVNTEAFFGQGTRLTVV.

The chain links TRBV10-3 to TRBJ1-2, with D possibly matching TRBD1 (6 bases). This CDR3 has 13 residues. The germline V gene encodes CDR1 ENHRY and CDR2 SYGVKD. Between the trimmed V and J ends, which lost 8 bases and 8 bases, there was a span of 18 bases. CDR3 sequence (DNA): TGTGCCATCCGGACAGCAGACTATGTCGGCTACACCTTC. Its translation: CAIRTADYVGYTF.

V and J are TRBV28 and TRBJ1-1; the D gene is possibly TRBD1 (6 bases). V was cut by 7 bases and J by 3 bases, with 15 bases left in between. The germline V gene has CDR1 MDHEN and CDR2 SYDVKM. This CDR3 is built from 14 residues. The CDR3, as DNA: TGTGCCAGCATCTCGGGGGGCGTGTACACTGAAGCTTTCTTT. As protein: CASISGGVYTEAFF.

This sequence joins TRBV19 and TRBJ2-7; D gene ambiguous. Germline V gives CDR1 LNHDA, CDR2 SQIVND (reference sequence). V lost 6 bases and J lost 0, with 15 bases in between. The CDR3 contains 15 residues. The CDR3 coding sequence is TGTGCCAGTAGGCGTGTCAGTGACTTCTCCTACGAGCAGTACTTC. Translation gives CASRRVSDFSYEQYF.

The V gene is TRBV5-4, the J gene TRBJ2-3, with 7 positions matching TRBD2. Germline assignment: CDR1 SGHNT and CDR2 YYREEE (reference sequence). The CDR3 totals 15 residues. Trimming removed 4 bases from V and 2 bases from J; junction bases left unmatched: 7. The CDR3 here is CASSGLLANTDTQYF. CDR3 coding DNA: TGTGCCAGCAGCGGGTTACTAGCGAACACAGATACGCAGTATTTT.

This chain links TRBV5-1 with TRBJ1-2; D is uncertain. Trimming stripped 2 bases from V and 5 bases from J, with 10 bases between. The V gene's germline CDR1 is SGHRS and CDR2 YFSETQ. The CDR3 is 13 residues long. The CDR3 here is CASSFPTAYGYTF. The CDR3 DNA sequence: TGCGCCAGCAGCTTTCCGACTGCATATGGCTACACCTTC. The complete variable domain, with remaining parts taken from reference TRBV5-1 and TRBJ1-2, reads KAGVTQTPRYLIKTRGQQVTLSCSPISGHRSVSWYQQTPGQGLQFLFEYFSETQRNKGNFPGRFSGRQFSNSRSEMNVSTLELGDSALYLCASSFPTAYGYTFGSGTRLTVV.

V usage is TRBV30 and J usage is TRBJ2-7; TRBD1 is a possible D gene (6 bases). The germline gives CDR1 GTSNPN, CDR2 SVGIG (reference sequence). CDR3 length: 15 amino acids. Trimming shortened V by 4 bases and J by 0 bases, and 16 bases separated the two germline ends. The CDR3 DNA follows: TGTGCCTGGAAAATAGGACAGCTGAGCTCCTACGAGCAGTACTTC. Encoded protein: CAWKIGQLSSYEQYF.

The chain is built from TRBV6-6 and TRBJ2-7, with 7 bases matching TRBD1. Germline V gene data show CDR1 as MNHNY and CDR2 as SVGAGI (reference sequence). This CDR3 has 13 amino acids. V trimming: 6 bases; J trimming: 2 bases; junction bases outside the gene matches: 4. In nucleotides, the CDR3 is TGTGCCAGCAGAACGGGACAGACCTACGAGCAGTACTTC. This codes for CASRTGQTYEQYF.

The chain carries TRBV5-6 and TRBJ2-5; tentatively, D is TRBD1 or TRBD2 (5 bases each). V was pared by 4 bases and J by 7 bases, with 14 bases between. Germline CDR1 SGHDT, CDR2 YYEEEE. The length of the CDR3 is 13 residues. CDR3 coding DNA: TGTGCCAGCAGCCCGACTGGGGGTCTGACCCAGTACTTC. It codes for CASSPTGGLTQYF. Full variable domain (outside the CDR3, taken from reference TRBV5-6 and TRBJ2-5): DAGVTQSPTHLIKTRGQQVTLRCSPKSGHDTVSWYQQALGQGPQFIFQYYEEEERQRGNFPDRFSGHQFPNYSSELNVNALLLGDSALYLCASSPTGGLTQYFGPGTRLLVL.

The chain combines TRBV14 with TRBJ2-2; D is unclear. This CDR3 contains 13 residues. Trimming took off 4 bases at V and 1 base at J, with 4 bases between the two ends. CDR1 is SGHDN and CDR2 is FVKESK in the germline V gene. The chain's CDR3 is CASSLQNTGELFF. DNA of the CDR3: TGTGCCAGCAGCCTTCAGAACACCGGGGAGCTGTTTTTT. The full variable domain, with the rest looked up from reference TRBV14 and TRBJ2-2, is EAGVTQFPSHSVIEKGQTVTLRCDPISGHDNLYWYRRVMGKEIKFLLHFVKESKQDESGMPNNRFLAERTGGTYSTLKVQPAELEDSGVYFCASSLQNTGELFFGEGSRLTVL.

This clone was detected once. The chain has TRBV5-1 and TRBJ1-4, with TRBD1 matching over 8 bases. From germline, CDR1 is SGHRS and CDR2 YFSETQ. This CDR3 is 21 amino acids long. The trim removed 1 base at V and 5 bases at J, leaving 22 bases unmatched. DNA of the CDR3: TGCGCCAGCAGCTTGTCTGAAGTTGGACAGGGTCGAGGTGGGGCAAATGAAAAACTGTTTTTT. Translation: CASSLSEVGQGRGGANEKLFF.

The chain employs TRBV4-2 and TRBJ1-1; D might be TRBD1 (6 bases). Trimming left V 4 bases short and J 6 bases short, with 15 bases between. The CDR3 has 14 residues. In germline, CDR1 is LGHNA, CDR2 YNFKEQ. The CDR3, as DNA: TGTGCCAGCAGCCCCTGGGGGGGCTACGCTGAAGCTTTCTTT. Protein product: CASSPWGGYAEAFF.

The V and J genes are TRBV21-1 and TRBJ2-3. TRBV21-1 has pseudogene status. This CDR3 is 18 amino acids long. The CDR3 sequence: CASSKGQGPVASTDTQYF. In nucleotides, the CDR3 is TGTGCCAGCAGCAAAGGGCAGGGACCGGTGGCTTCAACAGATACGCAGTATTTT.

The J gene is TRBJ1-4, the V gene TRBV19; possible D gene TRBD1, 5 bases. The CDR3 runs to 15 residues. Germline CDR1 and CDR2: LNHDA and SQIVND (reference sequence). Trimming took 4 bases from V and 3 from J, leaving 12 bases between them. CDR3 coding DNA: TGTGCCAGTAGTACGGACACCGCCGCTAATGAAAAACTGTTTTTT. Its translation: CASSTDTAANEKLFF.

Written as DNA, the CDR3 is TGTGCCAGCAGTGCCACGTATGGGGCGTATGGCTACACCTTC. Translating gives CASSATYGAYGYTF. The chain joins TRBV6-5 to TRBJ1-2, with D tentatively TRBD1 (5 bases). Trimming took off 5 bases at V and 5 bases at J, with 15 bases between the two ends. From germline, CDR1 is MNHEY and CDR2 SVGAGI. This CDR3 has 14 residues.

This clone was observed a single time. The chain links TRBV10-3 to TRBJ2-7; D is unclear. Germline CDR1 ENHRY, CDR2 SYGVKD. V was clipped by 0 bases and J by 3 bases, with 6 bases between them. The length of the CDR3 is 13 residues. The CDR3 loop is CAISESAIYEQYF. For the CDR3, the DNA is TGTGCCATCAGTGAGTCGGCGATCTACGAGCAGTACTTC.